This T cell receptor (beta chain) was sequenced for a study of shared clonotypes between healthy human individuals. Study background: The plates for each donor numbered three CD4 naive, three CD4 memory, two CD8 naive and one CD8 memory.

CDR3 size: 15 residues. Per the germline V gene, CDR1 is SGDLS and CDR2 is YYNGEE. Germline trimming cut 0 bases from V and 5 bases from J; bases unmatched to any gene: 4. Notes on this clone: Antigen: not known.

Study outcomes and limitations: Several donors had 5% to 6.5% of their naive CD4 clonotypes in common. Only blood underwent sampling, and tissue repertoires likely differ. Memory subsets generally showed lower estimated richness than naive subsets.

The data were produced by immunoSEQ multiplex PCR, yet TCRdb's version contains in-frame clones alone and is incomplete. Of roughly 2.2 million clones in the sample, 85% to 95% were seen once. The TCR originated in a man younger than 30 in good health. Some clones in this sample may be carry-over from other donors' samples. The rearrangement links TRBV9 to TRBJ2-2, with 7 bases that match TRBD1. What was sequenced was naive CD4+ T cells from PBMCs. Subset described: CD45RA+ positively selected. The CDR3 DNA follows: TGTGCCAGCAGCGTAGTTCCAGGGGGTACCGGGGAGCTGTTTTTT. Translated: CASSVVPGGTGELFF.